This T cell receptor (beta chain) was sequenced for a study of T cell responses to AZD1222 COVID-19 vaccine. Study-wide points: Scientists sampled the repertoires only once the peak T cell response had passed. Most donors were white British and more were female, and clonal diversity was possibly underestimated. The study identified only 6 or 7 AZD1222 recipients as seropositive at baseline.

Germline lookup yields CDR1 SGHTA and CDR2 FQGNSA. This CDR3 has 14 amino acids. V was trimmed by 7 bases and J by 6 bases, leaving 18 bases between them. Notes on this clone: The antigen remains undetermined.

Assay: immunoSEQ multiplex PCR; the TCRdb copy retains only in-frame clones and omits some. The sample lists around 200,000 clones, over 85% occurring once. This receptor was obtained from an adult who received the MenACWY meningococcal vaccine as a control. The specimen comprised peripheral blood, sampled 28 days after the second dose of the MenACWY control vaccine. The gene calls are TRBV7-2 and TRBJ2-5, with D possibly being TRBD1 or TRBD2 (6 bases each). The CDR3 loop is CASIGHTGRKTQYF. In nucleotides, the CDR3 is TGTGCCAGCATCGGACACACAGGGAGGAAGACCCAGTACTTC.